Below are 17 T cell receptor beta chains sequenced from a single sample in a study of blood T cell repertoires in COVID-19. Profiled with immunoSEQ multiplex PCR; TCRdb holds only in-frame clones, not every one. The data hold fewer than 180,000 clones, with approximately 80% observed a single time. The source material was peripheral blood. The receptors derive from a man between 65 and 85 years old with acute or convalescent COVID-19.

The rearrangement links TRBV5-1 to TRBJ2-1; D is ambiguous. With 7 bases removed from V and 6 bases from J, the gap between germline ends came to 26 bases. Germline CDR1 reads SGHRS; CDR2 reads YFSETQ. The CDR3 loop spans 17 amino acids. This chain's CDR3 is CASDPGNGGIVGNEQFF. CDR3 in DNA: TGCGCCAGCGACCCAGGCAATGGTGGAATAGTGGGCAATGAGCAGTTCTTC.

This clone was seen only a few times. CDR3 protein: CATSDLREGSTDTQYF. The CDR3 DNA sequence: TGTGCCACCAGTGATTTGAGGGAGGGAAGCACAGATACGCAGTATTTT. This chain joins TRBV24-1 and TRBJ2-3; TRBD2 aligns across 7 bases. J lost 0 bases, V lost 0 bases, and 2 bases had no gene match. Germline CDR1 reads KGHDR; CDR2 reads SFDVKD. This CDR3 is built from 16 residues.

The V and J genes are TRBV9 and TRBJ1-6; 11 nucleotides align to TRBD1. Germline V gives CDR1 SGDLS, CDR2 YYNGEE. The J segment lost 7 bases and the V segment lost 3 bases, leaving 3 bases of the junction unmatched. CDR3 size: 15 residues. The CDR3 here is CASSDGTGGNSPLHF. CDR3 in DNA: TGTGCCAGCAGCGACGGGACAGGGGGGAATTCACCCCTCCACTTT. The entire variable domain, with the rest obtained from reference TRBV9 and TRBJ1-6, is as follows: DSGVTQTPKHLITATGQRVTLRCSPRSGDLSVYWYQQSLDQGLQFLIQYYNGEERAKGNILERFSAQQFPDLHSELNLSSLELGDSALYFCASSDGTGGNSPLHFGNGTRLTVT.

The chain couples TRBV29-1 to TRBJ2-1; TRBD2 agrees at 7 bases. Germline lookup yields CDR1 SQVTM and CDR2 ANQGSEA. The CDR3 is 13 residues long. Germline trimming cut 4 bases from V and 4 bases from J; bases unmatched to any gene: 4. Written as DNA, the CDR3 is TGCAGCGTTGGGGGGGGTGGGTACAATGAGCAGTTCTTC. It yields the protein CSVGGGGYNEQFF.

The V call is TRBV24-1, the J call TRBJ2-5; 8 nucleotides agree with TRBD2. Germline-derived CDR1 and CDR2 are KGHDR and SFDVKD. Trimming took 0 bases from V and 3 from J; bases not matched to a gene: 2. The CDR3 covers 15 residues. CDR3 sequence reads: CATSDLAGGEETQYF. The CDR3, as DNA: TGTGCCACCAGTGATTTGGCGGGGGGAGAAGAGACCCAGTACTTC.

The chain has TRBV6-5 and TRBJ2-1; D gene unclear. This CDR3 spans 15 amino acids. The germline V gene has CDR1 MNHEY and CDR2 SVGAGI. The V end lost 5 bases, the J end lost 8 bases, and 19 bases lay between the germline ends. The CDR3 coding sequence is TGTGCCAGCAGTACCCTAGGAAGAACACAATATGAGCAGTTCTTC. Translating gives CASSTLGRTQYEQFF.

This clone was seen once. This sequence joins TRBV19 and TRBJ2-3; no reliable D call. In germline, CDR1 is LNHDA, CDR2 SQIVND (reference sequence). CDR3 length equals 15 residues. The ends were cut back, 5 bases at V and 4 bases at J, with 16 bases in the middle. Here the CDR3 DNA reads TGTGCCAGTAGTCGTGTGTCAGTCGATTCAGATACGCAGTATTTT. It yields the protein CASSRVSVDSDTQYF.

The chain joins TRBV18 to TRBJ1-4; maybe TRBD1 (6 bases). Between the trimmed V and J ends, which lost 0 bases and 8 bases, there was a span of 16 bases. The CDR3 consists of 16 residues. Germline V CDR1 and CDR2: KGHSH, LQKENI. The DNA of the CDR3 is TGTGCCAGCTCACCACCTTTACAGGGACGAAAGGAAAAACTGTTTTTT. It is translated as CASSPPLQGRKEKLFF.

The V and J genes are TRBV28 and TRBJ1-5, with D unresolved. Trimming left V 7 bases short and J 0 bases short, with 10 bases between. Germline lookup yields CDR1 MDHEN and CDR2 SYDVKM. The CDR3 sequence is 14 residues long. The DNA of the CDR3 is TGTGCCAGCACCCACCGGTATAGCAATCAGCCCCAGCATTTT. Its translation: CASTHRYSNQPQHF.

The chain combines TRBV5-1 with TRBJ2-7, with 8 bases identical to TRBD1. Germline-derived CDR1 and CDR2 are SGHRS and YFSETQ. J was trimmed by 3 bases and V by 2 bases; bases with no gene match: 7. The CDR3 spans 15 residues. The CDR3 coding sequence is TGCGCCAGCAGCTTCGATACAGGGGGGATCTACGAGCAGTACTTC. Its protein is CASSFDTGGIYEQYF.

The V gene is TRBV4-1, the J gene TRBJ2-7; TRBD1 aligns across 8 bases. CDR3 length: 16 amino acids. V shed 3 bases, J shed 5 bases, and the junction held 12 bases outside the gene matches. Germline loops: CDR1 MGHRA, CDR2 YSYEKL. The CDR3 coding sequence is TGCGCCAGCAGCCAGGTAATGAGGACAGGGTTCGACGAGCAGTACTTC. Protein product: CASSQVMRTGFDEQYF.

The chain is built from TRBV6-5 and TRBJ2-2; 7 bases are a match to TRBD1. The CDR3 consists of 14 residues. With 6 bases clipped from V and 2 bases from J, the junction kept 3 bases outside the gene matches. Germline-derived CDR1 and CDR2 are MNHEY and SVGAGI. CDR3 protein: CASRGTANTGELFF. For the CDR3, the DNA is TGTGCCAGCAGGGGGACAGCCAACACCGGGGAGCTGTTTTTT.

V usage is TRBV27 and J usage is TRBJ2-1; 9 bases map to TRBD2. Germline V gene sequence: CDR1 MNHEY, CDR2 SMNVEV (reference sequence). This CDR3 is 15 amino acids long. V lost 6 bases, J lost 7 bases, and 10 bases stayed unmatched. CDR3: CASRRGGGAENEQFF. The CDR3 nucleotides are TGTGCCAGCAGGCGGGGCGGGGGGGCTGAGAATGAGCAGTTCTTC.

The gene calls are TRBV6-5 and TRBJ1-2; tentative D call: TRBD1 (5 bases). Trimming stripped 0 bases from V and 2 bases from J, with 10 bases between. Per the germline V gene, CDR1 is MNHEY and CDR2 is SVGAGI. This CDR3 has 15 residues. CDR3 sequence: CASSYSRPGNYGYTF. CDR3 bases: TGTGCCAGCAGTTACTCCAGGCCAGGGAACTATGGCTACACCTTC.

A remark on this clone: This may be a read error: a much more frequent sequence differs by one nucleotide. Different DNA sequences within this sample yield the same CDR3. The rearrangement uses TRBV27 and TRBJ2-7; 7 bases agree with TRBD1. This CDR3 region has 14 residues. The V and J ends lost 6 bases and 0 bases, in that order; junction bases with no gene match: 5. Germline-derived CDR1 and CDR2 are MNHEY and SMNVEV (reference sequence). The CDR3 DNA follows: TGTGCCAGCAGCCCCCGGGACAGCTCCTACGAGCAGTACTTC. It yields the protein CASSPRDSSYEQYF.

The chain uses TRBV7-9 and TRBJ1-5; 10 nucleotides match TRBD1. The length of the CDR3 is 16 residues. Germline CDR1 SEHNR, CDR2 FQNEAQ (reference sequence). Trimming at V came to 5 bases and at J to 2 bases, leaving 6 bases not matched to a gene. CDR3 sequence (DNA): TGTGCCAGCAGCCCGGGACAGGGGAGAGGCAATCAGCCCCAGCATTTT. Protein: CASSPGQGRGNQPQHF.

V usage is TRBV6-5 and J usage is TRBJ2-5; D perhaps matches TRBD1 (6 bases). CDR1 MNHEY and CDR2 SVGAGI come from the germline V gene. Trimming removed 7 bases from V and 7 bases from J, with 13 bases in between. This CDR3 has 12 amino acids. This chain's CDR3 is CASTARGGTQYF. DNA of the CDR3: TGTGCCAGCACCGCCAGAGGGGGGACCCAGTACTTC.